This paragraph reports one TCR beta chain. The antigen is unknown. One end of the junction varies from germline; a read error may be responsible. Individuals selected for sequencing had exhibited CD8+CD57+ cell expansion on flow cytometry. No patient had been given any therapy when blood was sampled. This sample stems from a study of CD8+CD57+ T cells in acquired aplastic anemia. Study results and limitations: Patients and controls were found to share twenty-nine CD8+ CDR3 sequences.

Profiles of TCR beta VDJ and CDR3 were generated from a genomic DNA template. TCRdb re-called the reads through MiXCR, storing one row per CDR3 protein. The table shows around 250,000 distinct CDR3 sequences, with roughly 80% occurring only once. Germline V gives CDR1 SEHNR, CDR2 FQNEAQ (reference sequence). There are 14 residues in the CDR3. The source material was sorted CD4+, CD8+, or CD8+CD57+ T cells (not recorded which) from PBMCs. The sequence came from a human donor with aplastic anemia. The chain is built from TRBV7-9 and TRBJ2-3; 10 bases match TRBD2. CDR3 region: CASSLERGGTRQPF. CDR3 in DNA: TGTGCCAGCAGCTTAGAGCGGGGGGGCACAAGACAGCCATTT.